The 19 T cell receptor beta chains in this list originate from one sample, sequenced in a study of T cell responses to AZD1222 COVID-19 vaccine. TCRdb keeps only in-frame clones here, not all; method: immunoSEQ multiplex PCR. The sample lists about 170,000 clones, roughly 93% seen once, with roughly 3.8% in the top ten. This specimen was peripheral blood, taken on day 0 of AZD1222 vaccination. The source is an adult in good health.

The chain uses TRBV7-8 and TRBJ1-2; D not certain. In germline, CDR1 is SGHVS, CDR2 FQNEAQ. V dropped 5 bases and J dropped 3 bases, with 19 bases sitting between them. This CDR3 contains 16 residues. The CDR3 region is CASSEGRKPIDYGYTF. CDR3 nucleotides: TGTGCCAGCAGCGAAGGACGGAAGCCTATCGACTATGGCTACACCTTC.

The rearrangement joins TRBV11-3 to TRBJ2-1, with unresolved D. V was pared by 5 bases and J by 4 bases, with 18 bases between. Looked up from germline, CDR1 is SGHNT and CDR2 is YENEEA. This CDR3 has 16 amino acids. This CDR3 reads CASSVGNSLPYNEQFF. The CDR3 coding sequence is TGTGCCAGCAGCGTGGGGAACAGCCTCCCATACAATGAGCAGTTCTTC.

This clone appeared once. This chain links TRBV11-2 with TRBJ1-4; TRBD1 aligns across 7 bases. The CDR3 spans 19 residues. Looked up from germline, CDR1 is SGHAT and CDR2 is FQNNGV. Trimming at V came to 3 bases and at J to 1 base, leaving 14 bases not matched to a gene. The CDR3 reads CASSFYRGGSAGTNEKLFF. CDR3 coding DNA: TGTGCCAGCAGCTTTTACAGGGGAGGAAGTGCGGGAACTAATGAAAAACTGTTTTTT.

The chain is built from TRBV6-2 or TRBV6-3 and TRBJ1-2; D call uncertain. Trimming removed 5 bases from V and 5 bases from J, with 18 bases in between. There are 15 residues in the CDR3. Germline CDR1 is MNHEY and CDR2 is SVGEGT. CDR3 protein: CASSPDLALRYGYTF. CDR3 DNA sequence: TGTGCCAGCAGTCCCGACCTAGCTCTGCGGTATGGCTACACCTTC.

The chain recombines TRBV19 with TRBJ2-1, with D tentatively TRBD1 (6 bases). From germline, CDR1 is LNHDA and CDR2 SQIVND (reference sequence). V lost 7 bases and J lost 9, with 19 bases in between. CDR3 length: 14 amino acids. The DNA of the CDR3 is TGTGCCAGTAAAGAGGCAGGGGACACGAGTGAGCAGTTCTTC. Its translation: CASKEAGDTSEQFF.

V gene TRBV4-1 combines with J gene TRBJ1-6, with TRBD1 identical over 8 bases. The ends lost 0 bases at V and 9 bases at J; junction bases unmatched: 7. The CDR3 spans 16 residues. Germline V gene sequence: CDR1 MGHRA, CDR2 YSYEKL. The CDR3 protein is CASSQDRTGWASPLHF. As DNA, the CDR3 is TGCGCCAGCAGCCAAGATCGGACAGGGTGGGCTTCACCCCTCCACTTT.

J is TRBJ1-6 and V is TRBV19; D remains unclear. The CDR3 runs 13 residues. The germline V gene has CDR1 LNHDA and CDR2 SQIVND (reference sequence). Trimming shortened V by 7 bases and J by 4 bases, and 8 bases separated the two germline ends. The CDR3 DNA reads TGTGCCAGTACCGAACAGTATAATTCACCCCTCCACTTT. It yields the protein CASTEQYNSPLHF.

This clone was seen only once. The chain carries TRBV7-9 and TRBJ1-1; TRBD1 matches 7 bases. Trimming removed 5 bases from V and 3 bases from J; junction bases left unmatched: 3. CDR1 and CDR2 from the germline V gene are SEHNR and FQNEAQ (reference sequence). The CDR3 covers 13 residues. CDR3 loop: CASSRDRDTEAFF. The CDR3, as DNA: TGTGCCAGCAGCCGAGACAGGGACACTGAAGCTTTCTTT.

The gene calls are TRBV5-1 and TRBJ1-1; D call uncertain. V gave up 4 bases and J gave up 0 bases, with 13 bases separating them. The CDR3 has 15 residues. Germline V lookup: CDR1 SGHRS, CDR2 YFSETQ. CDR3 amino acids: CASSELSEMNTEAFF. The CDR3, as DNA: TGCGCCAGCAGCGAACTATCTGAGATGAACACTGAAGCTTTCTTT.

The chain is built from TRBV10-3 and TRBJ2-3; D tentatively fits TRBD1 or TRBD2 (5 bases each). Germline CDR1 ENHRY, CDR2 SYGVKD. V lost 11 bases, J lost 5 bases, and 8 bases lay in between. CDR3 length: 10 residues. This CDR3 is CAVGGDTQYF. Here the CDR3 DNA reads TGTGCCGTTGGGGGAGATACGCAGTATTTT.

This clone showed up just once. The rearrangement links TRBV6-5 to TRBJ1-5; D gene unclear. Germline V gives CDR1 MNHEY, CDR2 SVGAGI. This CDR3 has 11 residues. The V and J ends lost 5 bases and 7 bases respectively, with 6 bases between them. The CDR3 region has the DNA TGTGCCAGCAGTACAAACCAGCCCCAGCATTTT. Protein sequence: CASSTNQPQHF.

The chain employs TRBV27 and TRBJ1-5; TRBD1 matches at 8 bases. The CDR3 is made up of 16 amino acids. V gave up 5 bases and J gave up 3 bases; unmatched junction bases: 9. Germline CDR1 reads MNHEY; CDR2 reads SMNVEV (reference sequence). The CDR3 loop reads CASSPGDRWDNQPQHF. As DNA, the CDR3 is TGTGCCAGCAGTCCAGGGGACAGGTGGGACAATCAGCCCCAGCATTTT.

J is TRBJ1-3 and V is TRBV6-5, with D hard to call. V was cut by 0 bases and J by 4 bases, with 10 bases left in between. This CDR3 has 15 amino acids. Looked up from germline, CDR1 is MNHEY and CDR2 is SVGAGI. The CDR3 DNA follows: TGTGCCAGCAGTTACTCCTCGGGGTCAGGAAACACCATATATTTT. Its protein is CASSYSSGSGNTIYF.

This chain connects TRBV5-4 to TRBJ1-1, with no clear D. V was trimmed by 0 bases and J by 1 base, leaving 4 bases between them. Germline V gene data show CDR1 as SGHNT and CDR2 as YYREEE (reference sequence). The CDR3 totals 13 residues. CDR3 protein: CASSLEGNTEAFF. CDR3 nucleotides: TGTGCCAGCAGCTTGGAAGGGAACACTGAAGCTTTCTTT.

The V call is TRBV7-9, the J call TRBJ1-1; 8 bases fit TRBD1. Per germline, CDR1 SEHNR and CDR2 FQNEAQ (reference sequence). V shed 5 bases, J shed 3 bases, and the junction held 5 bases outside the gene matches. This CDR3 is built from 14 residues. CDR3 DNA sequence: TGTGCCAGCAGCCGGACAGGGAAGGACACTGAAGCTTTCTTT. Translated, it gives CASSRTGKDTEAFF.

The gene calls are TRBV4-2 and TRBJ1-2, with TRBD1 matching over 9 bases. Germline CDR1 is LGHNA and CDR2 is YNFKEQ. The CDR3 is 17 residues long. The J segment lost 3 bases and the V segment lost 0 bases, leaving 8 bases of the junction unmatched. The CDR3 spells CASSQDLWTGVDYGYTF. The CDR3 DNA reads as TGTGCCAGCAGCCAAGATCTCTGGACAGGGGTCGACTATGGCTACACCTTC.

The V and J genes are TRBV12-3 or TRBV12-4 and TRBJ1-2; D unresolved. This CDR3 is 12 amino acids long. Trimming pared 2 bases from V and 5 bases from J, leaving 6 bases between. The CDR3 region is CASSLTRYGYTF. The CDR3 DNA sequence: TGTGCCAGCAGTTTAACCCGGTATGGCTACACCTTC.

The gene calls are TRBV6-4 and TRBJ1-2; TRBD1 matches 7 bases. The V gene's germline CDR1 is MRHNA and CDR2 SNTAGT. CDR3 size: 15 residues. J lost 4 bases, V lost 6 bases, and 11 bases had no gene match. The CDR3, as DNA: TGTGCCAGCAGGGGTACAGGGGAAGGCAGCTATGGCTACACCTTC. It encodes CASRGTGEGSYGYTF.

The chain couples TRBV10-1 to TRBJ1-2; no clear D gene. V dropped 4 bases and J dropped 8 bases, with 14 bases sitting between them. The length of the CDR3 is 13 residues. Looked up from germline, CDR1 is WNHNN and CDR2 is SYGVQD (reference sequence). For the CDR3, the DNA is TGCGCCAGCAGTGGCGGGTCCTCTTTGGGCTACACCTTC. This gives the protein CASSGGSSLGYTF.